This T cell receptor (beta chain) is from a study of radiotherapy plus CTLA-4 blockade in lung cancer. Study overall: Objective responses occurred in 18% of patients; 25% to 35% had disease control.

Study findings and constraints: Reports state that early shifts in blood T cell clones, with interferon-beta, best predicted response. Some TCR clones had been derived from tumors. These clones expanded in peripheral blood after radiotherapy plus ipilimumab.

Worth noting for this clone: Its antigen is undetermined.

Profiling relied on immunoSEQ multiplex PCR, and the TCRdb table lists in-frame clones only, not all of them. Here the sample spans 77,000 or so clones, nearly 75% being singletons. Germline V gives CDR1 MNHNS, CDR2 SASEGT. V trimming: 3 bases; J trimming: 6 bases; junction bases outside the gene matches: 1. The CDR3 is made up of 13 amino acids. The rearrangement links TRBV6-1 to TRBJ1-4, with 7 bases matching TRBD1. This sequence originates from a human donor with non-small cell lung cancer whose response to radiotherapy plus ipilimumab could not be evaluated. This material consisted of peripheral blood, taken from a patient treated with radiotherapy plus ipilimumab. In nucleotides, the CDR3 is TGTGCCAGCAGTGATGGGACAGATGAAAAACTGTTTTTT. This gives the protein CASSDGTDEKLFF.